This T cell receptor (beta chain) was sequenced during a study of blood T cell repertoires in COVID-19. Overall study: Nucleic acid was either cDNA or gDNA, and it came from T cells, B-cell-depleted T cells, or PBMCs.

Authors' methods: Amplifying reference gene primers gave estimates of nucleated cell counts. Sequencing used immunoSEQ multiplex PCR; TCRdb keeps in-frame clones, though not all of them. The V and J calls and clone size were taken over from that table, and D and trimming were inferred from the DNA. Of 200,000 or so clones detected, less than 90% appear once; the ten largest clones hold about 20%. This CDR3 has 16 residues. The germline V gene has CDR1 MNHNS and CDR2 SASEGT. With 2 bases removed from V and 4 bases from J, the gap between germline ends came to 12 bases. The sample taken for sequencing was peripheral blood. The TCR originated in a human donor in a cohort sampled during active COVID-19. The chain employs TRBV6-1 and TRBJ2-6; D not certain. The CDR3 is CASSEFRFVGANVLTF. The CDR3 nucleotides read TGTGCCAGCAGTGAATTTCGGTTTGTAGGGGCCAACGTCCTGACTTTC.